The 12 T cell receptor beta chains listed next were all sequenced from one sample in a study of blood T cell repertoires in COVID-19. TCRdb keeps only in-frame clones here, not all; method: immunoSEQ multiplex PCR. This table holds 100,000 to 150,000 clones, 78% found once. What was sequenced was peripheral blood. Every receptor here comes from a man aged 65 to 85 with acute or convalescent COVID-19.

The rearrangement uses TRBV24-1 and TRBJ1-4, with D perhaps TRBD1 (5 bases). This CDR3 is built from 18 residues. V was trimmed by 5 bases and J by 0 bases, leaving 18 bases between them. Germline values: CDR1 KGHDR, CDR2 SFDVKD. In nucleotides, the CDR3 is TGTGCCACCAGTGCAAGGAACAGGACGTCTGCAACTAATGAAAAACTGTTTTTT. It specifies CATSARNRTSATNEKLFF.

The chain combines TRBV29-1 with TRBJ2-3; perhaps TRBD1 as D (6 bases). The germline CDR1 and CDR2 sequences are SQVTM and ANQGSEA. This CDR3 is built from 14 residues. Trimming cost V 6 bases and J 0 bases, with 13 bases left between them. The DNA of the CDR3 is TGCAGCGTCCTTCTAAGGGGGAGCACAGATACGCAGTATTTT. It yields the protein CSVLLRGSTDTQYF.

As for this clone: Other DNA sequences in the sample encode the same CDR3. This chain joins TRBV6-5 and TRBJ1-1; possibly TRBD1 for D (6 bases). V gave up 5 bases and J gave up 1 base, with 8 bases separating them. CDR1 is MNHEY and CDR2 is SVGAGI in the germline V gene. The CDR3 is made up of 13 amino acids. This chain's CDR3 is CASSQQGNTEAFF. DNA of the CDR3: TGTGCCAGCAGTCAACAGGGGAACACTGAAGCTTTCTTT.

The V and J genes are TRBV5-1 and TRBJ1-5; TRBD1 might be the D (6 bases). The CDR3 is 15 residues long. Trimming stripped 5 bases from V and 0 bases from J, with 12 bases between. Germline CDR1 and CDR2: SGHRS and YFSETQ. Written as DNA, the CDR3 is TGCGCCAGCAGGCCGGACAGTAATAGCAATCAGCCCCAGCATTTT. Its protein is CASRPDSNSNQPQHF.

The rearrangement links TRBV10-3 to TRBJ1-1, with 12 bases aligning to TRBD1. The junction had 19 bases not matched to a gene; V was cut back by 9 bases and J by 5 bases. This CDR3 comprises 18 residues. The V gene's germline CDR1 is ENHRY and CDR2 SYGVKD. The CDR3 sequence is CAIKKSPGTGGWETEAFF. In nucleotides, the CDR3 is TGTGCCATTAAAAAATCACCCGGGACAGGGGGCTGGGAGACTGAAGCTTTCTTT.

V is TRBV7-8 and J is TRBJ2-7, with TRBD1 matching 7 bases. The CDR3 is 16 residues long. From germline, CDR1 is SGHVS and CDR2 FQNEAQ. V gave up 1 base and J gave up 2 bases; unmatched junction bases: 8. Here the CDR3 reads CASSLDYRGAPYEQYF. For the CDR3, the DNA is TGTGCCAGCAGCTTAGATTACAGGGGTGCCCCCTACGAGCAGTACTTC.

V usage is TRBV21-1 and J usage is TRBJ2-3; TRBD1, the table's D call, lacks a check against the DNA. TRBV21-1 is a known pseudogene. The CDR3 consists of 15 residues. The CDR3 is CASSKGAKFTDTQYF. For the CDR3, the DNA is TGTGCCAGCAGCAAAGGGGCTAAATTTACAGATACGCAGTATTTT.

J is TRBJ1-3 and V is TRBV19; the match to TRBD1 covers 9 bases. This CDR3 has 14 residues. V dropped 3 bases and J dropped 8; count of bases not matched to a gene: 5. Germline V gene lookup returns CDR1 LNHDA and CDR2 SQIVND (reference sequence). The CDR3 loop reads CASSIRDREDTIYF. CDR3 nucleotide sequence: TGTGCCAGTAGTATCCGGGACAGGGAGGACACCATATATTTT.

The chain couples TRBV4-1 to TRBJ2-3; the match to TRBD2 covers 8 bases. Germline V gene lookup returns CDR1 MGHRA and CDR2 YSYEKL. The CDR3 is 16 amino acids. Losses at the gene ends were 0 bases for V and 10 bases for J; bases not matched to a gene: 12. CDR3 residues: CASSQEGGLVLGAQYF. The DNA of the CDR3 is TGCGCCAGCAGCCAAGAGGGGGGACTAGTCCTCGGTGCGCAGTATTTT.

DNA for the CDR3: TGCGCCAGCAGCCCGACCGGACAGGGAAGTAATCAGCCCCAGCATTTT. This encodes CASSPTGQGSNQPQHF. The J gene is TRBJ1-5, the V gene TRBV5-1, with 8 positions matching TRBD1. The CDR3 contains 16 residues. Germline trimming cut 4 bases from V and 4 bases from J; bases unmatched to any gene: 10. Germline-derived CDR1 and CDR2 are SGHRS and YFSETQ.

The chain uses TRBV7-2 and TRBJ1-3, with D perhaps TRBD1 (5 bases). This CDR3 has 17 amino acids. Germline V gene data show CDR1 as SGHTA and CDR2 as FQGNSA. The V end lost 2 bases, the J end lost 0 bases, and 14 bases lay between the germline ends. CDR3 protein: CASSLNAGIGSGNTIYF. DNA for the CDR3: TGTGCCAGCAGCTTAAACGCAGGGATTGGCTCTGGAAACACCATATATTTT.

The V call is TRBV9, the J call TRBJ1-2; D call uncertain. Germline V lookup: CDR1 SGDLS, CDR2 YYNGEE. V shed 4 bases and J shed 4 bases, with 14 bases lying between them. CDR3 length: 14 amino acids. CDR3 sequence: CASSPRELSYGYTF. The CDR3 DNA follows: TGTGCCAGCAGCCCCCGAGAGTTGAGCTATGGCTACACCTTC.